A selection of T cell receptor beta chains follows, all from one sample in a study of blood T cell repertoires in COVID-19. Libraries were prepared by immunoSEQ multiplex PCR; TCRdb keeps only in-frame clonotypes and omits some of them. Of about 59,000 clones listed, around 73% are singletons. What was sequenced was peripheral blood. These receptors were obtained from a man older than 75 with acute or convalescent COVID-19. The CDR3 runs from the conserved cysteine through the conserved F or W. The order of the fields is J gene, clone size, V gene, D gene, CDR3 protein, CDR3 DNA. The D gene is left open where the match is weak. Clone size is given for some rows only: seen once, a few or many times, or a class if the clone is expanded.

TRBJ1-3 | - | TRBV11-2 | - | CASSRGQPGNTIYF | TGTGCCAGCTCCCGAGGACAGCCAGGAAACACCATATATTTT
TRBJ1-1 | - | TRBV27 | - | CASRPATGFTEAFF | TGTGCCAGTCGGCCCGCGACGGGTTTCACTGAAGCTTTCTTT
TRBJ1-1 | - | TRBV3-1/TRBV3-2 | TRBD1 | CASSQGDSMNTEAFF | TGTGCCAGCAGCCAAGGGGACAGCATGAACACTGAAGCTTTCTTT
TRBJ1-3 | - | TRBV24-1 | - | CATSPLGTLVGNTIYF | TGTGCCACCAGTCCCCTTGGGACTCTGGTGGGAAACACCATATATTTT
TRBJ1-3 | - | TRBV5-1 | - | CASSLVGDSGNTIYF | TGCGCCAGCAGCTTGGTCGGGGACTCTGGAAACACCATATATTTT
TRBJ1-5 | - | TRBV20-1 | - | CSASAGINQPQHF | TGCAGTGCTAGTGCGGGGATTAATCAGCCCCAGCATTTT
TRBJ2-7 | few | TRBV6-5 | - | CASSVADGGYEQYF | TGTGCCAGCAGCGTAGCGGACGGAGGATACGAGCAGTACTTC
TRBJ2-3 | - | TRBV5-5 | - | CASIPQRGTDTQYF | TGTGCCAGCATCCCCCAGAGGGGCACAGATACGCAGTATTTT
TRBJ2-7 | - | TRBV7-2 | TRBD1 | CASSFFGDRGYEQYF | TGTGCCAGCAGCTTCTTCGGGGACAGGGGTTACGAGCAGTACTTC
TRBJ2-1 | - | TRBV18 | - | CASSPFLGASSYNEQFF | TGTGCCAGCTCACCATTCCTTGGGGCCAGCTCCTACAATGAGCAGTTCTTC
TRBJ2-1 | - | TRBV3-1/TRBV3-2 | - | CASSRGYNEQFF | TGTGCCAGCAGTCGAGGCTACAATGAGCAGTTCTTC
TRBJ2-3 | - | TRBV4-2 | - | CASSPNGDKTDTQYF | TGTGCCAGCAGCCCCAACGGGGATAAGACAGATACGCAGTATTTT
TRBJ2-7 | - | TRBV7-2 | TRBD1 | CASSLVGQGAFEQYF | TGTGCCAGCAGCTTAGTGGGGCAGGGGGCGTTCGAGCAGTACTTC
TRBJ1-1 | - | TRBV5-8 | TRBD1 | CASSRTGGTTEAFF | TGTGCCAGCAGCAGGACAGGGGGGACCACTGAAGCTTTCTTT
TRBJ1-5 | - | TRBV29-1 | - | CSVGEGSQPQHF | TGCAGCGTTGGCGAGGGAAGTCAGCCCCAGCATTTT
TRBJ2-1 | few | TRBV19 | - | CASSMLSGGLSSYNEQFF | TGTGCCAGTAGTATGCTCTCCGGGGGGCTGAGCTCCTACAATGAGCAGTTCTTC
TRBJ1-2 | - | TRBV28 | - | CAISTNYGYTF | TGTGCCATCTCTACTAACTATGGCTACACCTTC
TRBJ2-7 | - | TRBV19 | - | CASGTGGQDEQYF | TGTGCCAGTGGTACCGGGGGGCAGGACGAGCAGTACTTC
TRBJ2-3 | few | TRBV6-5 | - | CASSLAYSTDTQYF | TGTGCCAGCAGTTTAGCGTATAGCACAGATACGCAGTATTTT
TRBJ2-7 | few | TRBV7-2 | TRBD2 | CASSPLTSGAEQYF | TGTGCCAGCAGCCCCTTGACTAGCGGGGCAGAGCAGTACTTC
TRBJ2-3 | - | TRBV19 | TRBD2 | CASSIENGRGYTQYF | TGTGCCAGTAGTATAGAGAACGGGAGGGGCTATACGCAGTATTTT
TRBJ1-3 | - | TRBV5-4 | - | CASSQQTNSGNTIYF | TGTGCCAGCAGTCAACAGACGAACTCTGGAAACACCATATATTTT
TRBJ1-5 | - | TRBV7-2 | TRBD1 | CASSEGTGLYQPQHF | TGTGCCAGCAGCGAAGGGACAGGGCTTTATCAGCCCCAGCATTTT
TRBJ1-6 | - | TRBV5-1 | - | CASSLDGRENSPLHF | TGCGCCAGCAGCTTGGACGGGCGGGAAAATTCACCCCTCCACTTT
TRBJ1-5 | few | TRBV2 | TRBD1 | CASSERQGGQPQHF | TGTGCCAGCAGTGAAAGACAGGGGGGTCAGCCCCAGCATTTT